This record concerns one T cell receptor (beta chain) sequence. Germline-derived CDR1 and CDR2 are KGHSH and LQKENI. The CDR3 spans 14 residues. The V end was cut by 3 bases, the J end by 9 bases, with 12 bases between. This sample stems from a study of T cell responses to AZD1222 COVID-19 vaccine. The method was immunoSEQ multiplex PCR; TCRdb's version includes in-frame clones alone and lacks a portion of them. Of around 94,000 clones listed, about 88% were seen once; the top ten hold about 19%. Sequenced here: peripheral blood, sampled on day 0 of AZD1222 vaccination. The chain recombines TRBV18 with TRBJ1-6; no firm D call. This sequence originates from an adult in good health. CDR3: CASSPDVRSSPLHF. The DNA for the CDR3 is TGTGCCAGCTCACCTGACGTTAGAAGTTCACCCCTCCACTTT.